This record looks at one T cell receptor (beta chain) sequence and its context. The antigen remains unidentified. The CDR3 is 16 residues long. The V and J ends lost 5 bases and 2 bases respectively, with 16 bases between them. Germline CDR1 SGHTA, CDR2 FQGNSA. Isolation of CD8+ and CD4+ T cells was performed negatively, whereas enrichment of TEMRA cells was done by FACS. This sample stems from a study of CD8 T cells in Susac syndrome. RNA was extracted with the RNeasy kit, and a quantity of 0.5 to 1 ug was reverse transcribed using random hexamers. Amplification of TCR beta CDR3 used immunoSEQ multiplex PCR across 54 Vbeta and 13 Jbeta. From the immunoSEQ multiplex PCR reads, TCRdb called clonotypes with MiXCR, one entry per CDR3 protein. Of about 120,000 distinct CDR3 sequences in the sample, about 93% were seen once. General observations from the study: It was acknowledged in the study that the number of individuals who were included in its TCR sequencing and HLA analysis was relatively small.

Sequenced input: CD4+ T cells from PBMCs. The chain employs TRBV7-2 and TRBJ1-5; D might be TRBD1 (6 bases). The origin of this receptor is a human donor in good health. Written as DNA, the CDR3 is TGTGCCAGCAGCATCTTAGGGGGGCAGGGCAATCAGCCCCAGCATTTT. Translated: CASSILGGQGNQPQHF.